This T cell receptor beta chain appears in the sequencing data of a study of blood T cell repertoires in COVID-19. Only in-frame clones appear in the TCRdb table, and some are missing; sequencing was by immunoSEQ multiplex PCR. This table has 200,000 or so clones, 70% to 85% appearing once. The germline gives CDR1 SGHTA, CDR2 FQGNSA. This CDR3 spans 15 amino acids. The V gene end was trimmed by 5 bases and the J gene end by 4 bases; junction bases not matched to a gene: 7. Specimen: PBMCs or T cells enriched from blood (not recorded which). The chain employs TRBV7-2 and TRBJ1-1; 10 bases are shared with TRBD1. The TCR sequence derives from a man in his fifties or sixties who had recovered from COVID-19. The chain's CDR3 is CASSPGQGLGTEAFF. As DNA, the CDR3 is TGTGCCAGCAGCCCGGGACAGGGGTTGGGCACTGAAGCTTTCTTT.